This T cell receptor beta chain originates from a study of cytomegalovirus exposure and HLA in healthy donors (TCRdb year 2017). Broadly, across the study: The 500 to 700 repertoires of the first cohort and the roughly 110 validation repertoires were produced on the same platform, according to a later analysis. The study was designed to test whether signatures of past pathogen exposure could be identified by cataloging public T cell receptors. Along with the approximately 620-subject first cohort, a separate validation cohort of over 90 different subjects was used. The study combined high-throughput TCR immunosequencing, statistical association of individual TCRs with disease status, and machine learning to predict cytomegalovirus infection status. On the study overall, not on this receptor specifically: Cytomegalovirus status was reported to be diagnosed by the classifier with high specificity and sensitivity in both the original and validation cohorts. Three of the identified cytomegalovirus-associated TCR beta chains were confirmed in vitro to be specific for cytomegalovirus antigens. While some public TCRs were present in many individuals, most TCR sequences turned up only very rarely across donors. A total of 150 or so TCR beta chains were listed by the study as associated with cytomegalovirus. It was suggested by the authors that the approach could potentially be generalized to other disease states and immunological phenotypes. The validation cohort had no HLA typing available for a later analysis, so co-occurrence within that cohort was assessed over all 120 or so repertoires. Of the cluster scores, about 94% were above 0 in a later analysis, which found that TCRs clustered in the first cohort also tended to co-occur in the 120 validation repertoires.

Reading the germline V gene gives CDR1 MNHNS and CDR2 SASEGT. V gives up 4 bases and J gives up 2 bases, and the segment between their germline ends measures 15 bases. From its cysteine to its phenylalanine, the CDR3 spans 16 amino acids. The CDR3 DNA has 48 bases and is translated from base 1. The receptor library was made with the immunoSEQ multiplex PCR assay. Under the source paper's analysis protocol: A statistical classification framework was built for diagnosing cytomegalovirus status from the catalog of TCR beta chain sequences. What TCRdb holds here is the immuneACCESS table cut down to in-frame rearrangements. Part of the clones is not present; checked against another copy, under half of the missing clones reflect an unresolved V gene, and the others are unexplained. For V, J and clone size, that table is used; D and trimming come from the DNA. In this sample the table shows over 65,000 clones, roughly 94% of which occur a single time. Roughly 2% of the sample rests with the top ten.

Separate from the roughly 630-subject first cohort, the validation cohort of 90 to 150 subjects was the group to which the donors belonged. This clone was detected once. What antigen it recognizes has not been identified. The record has no base qualities; no much larger clone is one base away. The chain is made from TRBV6-1 and TRBJ2-1; matching of 5 bases hints at TRBD2 as the D gene. The material sequenced was PBMCs. The clonotype comes from a woman between 18 and 29 years old in good health and CMV-seropositive. This receptor carries the CDR3 CASSATRVAPYNEQFF. The nucleotides read TGTGCCAGCAGTGCTACTAGGGTCGCCCCCTACAATGAGCAGTTCTTC.